Below, 16 T cell receptor beta chains from the same sample are listed, as sequenced in a study of T cell changes during pregnancy in multiple sclerosis. The table came from immunoSEQ multiplex PCR; TCRdb's copy has only in-frame clones and leaves some out. The data show over 25,000 clones, about 89% seen once. The source material was CD8+ T cells from peripheral blood mononuclear cells, sampled after pregnancy. These receptors originate from a female donor with multiple sclerosis, enrolled in a pregnancy study.

The chain carries TRBV4-1 and TRBJ1-5; 9 positions agree with TRBD1. This CDR3 is 15 amino acids long. V was clipped by 4 bases and J by 6 bases; unmatched bases: 7. From germline, CDR1 is MGHRA and CDR2 YSYEKL. The DNA of the CDR3 is TGCGCCAGCAGCCCCCTCGGACAGGGGAGTCAGCCCCAGCATTTT. Its translation: CASSPLGQGSQPQHF.

The V gene is TRBV28, the J gene TRBJ2-7; 8 nucleotides line up with TRBD2. After removal of 5 bases from V and 3 bases from J, the junction contained 6 bases not matched to a gene. The CDR3 spans 14 residues. Germline V gene data show CDR1 as MDHEN and CDR2 as SYDVKM. The CDR3 loop is CASSQRELSYEQYF. CDR3 coding DNA: TGTGCCAGCAGTCAGCGGGAGTTGAGCTACGAGCAGTACTTC.

The chain joins TRBV27 to TRBJ2-7; 8 nucleotides line up with TRBD1. The V and J ends lost 8 bases and 2 bases, in that order; junction bases with no gene match: 5. Germline CDR1 and CDR2: MNHEY and SMNVEV (reference sequence). The CDR3 runs 13 residues. CDR3 in amino acids: CASAGTGTYEQYF. CDR3 bases: TGTGCCAGCGCCGGGACAGGCACCTACGAGCAGTACTTC.

This chain links TRBV7-9 with TRBJ1-1; TRBD1 might be the D (5 bases). This CDR3 is built from 13 residues. Germline V lookup: CDR1 SEHNR, CDR2 FQNEAQ (reference sequence). V was clipped by 3 bases and J by 5 bases, with 10 bases between them. CDR3 bases: TGTGCCAGCAGCTTTGGGGGGGGGACTGAAGCTTTCTTT. Protein sequence: CASSFGGGTEAFF. Using reference TRBV7-9 and TRBJ1-1 for the parts outside the CDR3, the full variable domain is DTGVSQNPRHKITKRGQNVTFRCDPISEHNRLYWYRQTLGQGPEFLTYFQNEAQLEKSRLLSDRFSAERPKGSFSTLEIQRTEQGDSAMYLCASSFGGGTEAFFGQGTRLTVV.

The genes are TRBV7-9 and TRBJ2-5; D is uncertain. CDR1 is SEHNR, CDR2 FQNEAQ, per germline (reference sequence). V shed 3 bases and J shed 3 bases, with 14 bases lying between them. The CDR3 loop spans 15 amino acids. CDR3 nucleotide sequence: TGTGCCAGCAGCTTCTTTTCGGCGGATAAAGAGACCCAGTACTTC. This codes for CASSFFSADKETQYF. Together with reference TRBV7-9 and TRBJ2-5, the CDR3 gives the full variable domain: DTGVSQNPRHKITKRGQNVTFRCDPISEHNRLYWYRQTLGQGPEFLTYFQNEAQLEKSRLLSDRFSAERPKGSFSTLEIQRTEQGDSAMYLCASSFFSADKETQYFGPGTRLLVL.

This chain connects TRBV7-2 to TRBJ1-5; D might be TRBD1 (5 bases). The CDR3 is 17 amino acids. Trimming left V 4 bases short and J 0 bases short, with 16 bases between. Germline V lookup: CDR1 SGHTA, CDR2 FQGNSA. The CDR3 sequence: CASSYTGRAYSNQPQHF. The CDR3 bases are TGTGCCAGCAGCTACACAGGAAGGGCTTATAGCAATCAGCCCCAGCATTTT.

V gene TRBV19 combines with J gene TRBJ2-1; no reliable D call. V was pared by 1 base and J by 0 bases, with 7 bases between. The CDR3 is made up of 15 amino acids. From germline, CDR1 is LNHDA and CDR2 SQIVND (reference sequence). The CDR3 spells CASSIGWSSYNEQFF. The CDR3 DNA is TGTGCCAGTAGTATAGGATGGAGCTCCTACAATGAGCAGTTCTTC. The whole variable domain, filled in from reference TRBV19 and TRBJ2-1, reads DGGITQSPKYLFRKEGQNVTLSCEQNLNHDAMYWYRQDPGQGLRLIYYSQIVNDFQKGDIAEGYSVSREKKESFPLTVTSAQKNPTAFYLCASSIGWSSYNEQFFGPGTRLTVL.

The chain couples TRBV11-3 to TRBJ2-1; 8 bases align to TRBD1. The germline gives CDR1 SGHNT, CDR2 YENEEA. The CDR3 totals 19 residues. Trimming took 1 base from V and 1 from J; bases not matched to a gene: 12. The CDR3 sequence is CASSLVSGGESVSYNEQFF. In DNA, the CDR3 is TGTGCCAGCAGCTTAGTTTCAGGGGGCGAGTCGGTGTCCTACAATGAGCAGTTCTTC.

The gene calls are TRBV4-1 and TRBJ2-7; D gene uncertain. Germline V CDR1 and CDR2: MGHRA, YSYEKL. This CDR3 comprises 11 residues. Trimming stripped 1 base from V and 7 bases from J, with 5 bases between. The CDR3 sequence is CASSQGDEQYF. For the CDR3, the DNA is TGCGCCAGCAGCCAAGGCGATGAGCAGTACTTC.

This clone turned up a few times. The chain recombines TRBV18 with TRBJ1-1; D possibly corresponds to TRBD1 (6 bases). This CDR3 region has 17 residues. V dropped 2 bases and J dropped 6 bases, with 22 bases sitting between them. CDR1 KGHSH and CDR2 LQKENI come from the germline V gene. CDR3 sequence reads: CASSPMDSGREGAEAFF. The DNA of the CDR3 is TGTGCCAGCTCACCAATGGACAGTGGCAGAGAAGGGGCTGAAGCTTTCTTT.

This clone has a handful of counts. The gene calls are TRBV2 and TRBJ1-4; 7 nucleotides match TRBD1. The germline V gene encodes CDR1 SNHLY and CDR2 FYNNEI. Trimming at V came to 6 bases and at J to 8 bases, leaving 9 bases not matched to a gene. The CDR3 sequence is 14 residues long. This chain's CDR3 is CASRARGFEEKLFF. The CDR3 DNA follows: TGTGCCAGCAGGGCCAGGGGGTTCGAGGAAAAACTGTTTTTT.

This clone was detected once. The V call is TRBV5-4, the J call TRBJ2-7, with unresolved D. In germline, CDR1 is SGHNT, CDR2 YYREEE (reference sequence). With 0 bases removed from V and 0 bases from J, the gap between germline ends came to 10 bases. The CDR3 extends over 15 amino acids. The CDR3 nucleotides read TGTGCCAGCAGCTTGGGTTGGCAAAGCTCCTACGAGCAGTACTTC. This translates into CASSLGWQSSYEQYF.

The rearrangement uses TRBV27 and TRBJ2-7; D is possibly TRBD2 (5 bases). The length of the CDR3 is 14 residues. Between the trimmed V and J ends, which lost 6 bases and 3 bases, there was a span of 15 bases. Per germline, CDR1 MNHEY and CDR2 SMNVEV (reference sequence). The CDR3 sequence is CASRGAASSYEQYF. The DNA for the CDR3 is TGTGCCAGCAGGGGTGCGGCTAGCAGCTACGAGCAGTACTTC.

DNA of the CDR3: TGTGCCAGCAGCTCCCTGGACTTGACATACAATGAGCAGTTCTTC. As protein: CASSSLDLTYNEQFF. This sequence joins TRBV7-3 and TRBJ2-1; D may be TRBD2 (5 bases). V shed 4 bases and J shed 4 bases, with 14 bases lying between them. The CDR3 loop spans 15 amino acids. CDR1 and CDR2 (germline): SGHTA, FQGTGA.

The V gene is TRBV12-5, the J gene TRBJ2-3, with D maybe TRBD1 (6 bases). The CDR3 extends over 17 amino acids. Per the germline V gene, CDR1 is LGHNT and CDR2 is FRNRAP. V was shortened by 2 bases and J by 2 bases, with 17 bases between the two germline ends. The CDR3 DNA reads as TGTGCTAGTGGTTTGAGGGCCGTGACAGGCTTCACAGATACGCAGTATTTT. This gives the protein CASGLRAVTGFTDTQYF.

The CDR3 sequence: CASSLEASRPETQYF. CDR3 sequence (DNA): TGCGCCAGCAGCTTGGAAGCGTCCCGCCCGGAGACCCAGTACTTC. V usage is TRBV5-1 and J usage is TRBJ2-5, with D unclear. CDR1 and CDR2 from the germline V gene are SGHRS and YFSETQ. V was shortened by 0 bases and J by 5 bases, with 14 bases between the two germline ends. The CDR3 is 15 residues long.